Listed here are 2 T cell receptor beta chains from one sample, sequenced in a study of blood T cell repertoires in COVID-19 (dated by TCRdb to 2018 to 2020). Library prep was done by the immunoSEQ multiplex PCR assay. Imported from immuneACCESS, the table was reduced by TCRdb to in-frame sequences with V and J called. These copies leave out some clones; in studies compared against another copy, an unresolved V gene accounts for under half, and the cause of the remainder is not known. The sample table lists 270,000 or so clones, about 86% of them with a count of one. Around 3.6% of the sample lies in the top ten. Sample: PBMCs or T cells enriched from blood (not recorded which). Source of these receptors: a man aged 50-59 years who had recovered from COVID-19.

This clone was counted a few times. The gene calls are TRBV12-5 and TRBJ1-1; 8 nucleotides align to TRBD1. This CDR3 has 11 amino acids. V gave up 6 bases and J gave up 11 bases; unmatched junction bases: 5. In germline, CDR1 is LGHNT, CDR2 FRNRAP. CDR3 region: CASGPDRGAFF. The CDR3 DNA sequence: TGTGCTAGTGGCCCCGACAGGGGTGCTTTCTTT.

V is TRBV30 and J is TRBJ1-5; 10 nucleotides match TRBD1. The CDR3 sequence is 15 residues long. V lost 2 bases and J lost 3; bases outside the gene matches: 4. Germline-derived CDR1 and CDR2 are GTSNPN and SVGIG (reference sequence). The CDR3 loop is CAWSTGTGVNQPQHF. DNA for the CDR3: TGTGCCTGGAGTACCGGGACAGGGGTCAATCAGCCCCAGCATTTT.